The 14 T cell receptor beta chains listed next were all sequenced from one sample in a study of blood T cells in healthy people across ages. Together with a sample-barcoded 5' primer, a J-beta primer mix was included in a second PCR lasting roughly 6 to 12 cycles. TCRdb itself ran the 5' RACE reads through MiXCR, one entry per CDR3 protein. The repertoire holds 870,000 or so distinct CDR3 sequences, with 25% to 35% as singletons. The sequencing sample was made of blood. All receptors derive from a woman of 80 years or more in good health.

This clonotype was counted at least ten times. This chain connects TRBV6-2 or TRBV6-3 to TRBJ2-1; 15 nucleotides align to TRBD2. The length of the CDR3 is 18 residues. The V and J ends lost 4 bases and 4 bases, in that order; junction bases with no gene match: 8. Germline CDR1 MNHEY, CDR2 SVGEGT. The CDR3 reads CASSSPLGLAGGYNEQFF. The CDR3 coding sequence is TGTGCCAGCAGTTCACCCCTCGGACTAGCGGGGGGGTACAATGAGCAGTTCTTC.

J is TRBJ1-1 and V is TRBV20-1, with 9 bases aligning to TRBD1. Germline V gene sequence: CDR1 DFQATT, CDR2 SNEGSKA (reference sequence). The CDR3 contains 12 residues. Trimming at V came to 6 bases and at J to 5 bases, leaving 4 bases not matched to a gene. CDR3 in amino acids: CSANRGHTEAFF. The DNA of the CDR3 is TGCAGTGCAAACAGGGGGCATACTGAAGCTTTCTTT.

This clonotype was found many times. V is TRBV6-1 and J is TRBJ2-7; 10 bases line up with TRBD1. Germline trimming cut 5 bases from V and 5 bases from J; bases unmatched to any gene: 9. The germline V gene has CDR1 MNHNS and CDR2 SASEGT. This CDR3 contains 15 residues. The CDR3 loop is CASSPSGTGVNEQYF. The DNA of the CDR3 is TGTGCCAGCAGTCCGAGTGGGACAGGGGTCAACGAGCAGTACTTC.

This clonotype showed up many times. The chain links TRBV20-1 to TRBJ2-7; 10 nucleotides align to TRBD2. V dropped 5 bases and J dropped 6; count of bases not matched to a gene: 13. Germline-derived CDR1 and CDR2 are DFQATT and SNEGSKA (reference sequence). The CDR3 sequence is 15 residues long. CDR3 DNA sequence: TGCAGTGCTGACAATCCGGGACTAGCGTTGGCCGAGCAGTACTTC. It codes for CSADNPGLALAEQYF.

There are many counts of this clonotype. The gene calls are TRBV10-3 and TRBJ2-7; 10 bases are shared with TRBD2. This CDR3 comprises 15 residues. Germline assignment: CDR1 ENHRY and CDR2 SYGVKD. V gave up 6 bases and J gave up 1 base; unmatched junction bases: 6. This CDR3 reads CAIRNSGGHSYEQYF. DNA for the CDR3: TGTGCCATCAGAAATAGCGGGGGGCATTCCTACGAGCAGTACTTC.

This clonotype came up a few times. The rearrangement links TRBV6-1 to TRBJ1-5; D gene unclear. The CDR3 loop spans 16 amino acids. The V and J ends lost 7 bases and 0 bases respectively, with 16 bases between them. Germline values: CDR1 MNHNS, CDR2 SASEGT. CDR3: CASKTGGPFSNQPQHF. The CDR3, as DNA: TGTGCCAGCAAGACGGGAGGGCCCTTTAGCAATCAGCCCCAGCATTTT.

This clonotype has at least ten counts. V is TRBV7-9 and J is TRBJ2-5, with D possibly TRBD1 on 5 matching bases. The germline V and J ends were trimmed by 7 bases and 4 bases, with 16 bases remaining between them. Germline lookup yields CDR1 SEHNR and CDR2 FQNEAQ (reference sequence). The CDR3 totals 14 residues. CDR3 DNA: TGTGCCAGCATCAGGGAACTCGCTCGAGAGACCCAGTACTTC. As protein: CASIRELARETQYF.

V is TRBV5-1 and J is TRBJ2-5; no clear D gene. Germline CDR1 reads SGHRS; CDR2 reads YFSETQ. V gave up 7 bases and J gave up 4 bases, with 11 bases separating them. The CDR3 is 12 residues long. The chain's CDR3 is CASGNGRETQYF. DNA of the CDR3: TGCGCCAGCGGAAACGGTCGAGAGACCCAGTACTTC. The full variable domain, completed using reference TRBV5-1 and TRBJ2-5, is KAGVTQTPRYLIKTRGQQVTLSCSPISGHRSVSWYQQTPGQGLQFLFEYFSETQRNKGNFPGRFSGRQFSNSRSEMNVSTLELGDSALYLCASGNGRETQYFGPGTRLLVL.

This clonotype showed up just a few times. The rearrangement uses TRBV29-1 and TRBJ2-5; 7 bases align to TRBD2. The length of the CDR3 is 11 residues. CDR1 SQVTM and CDR2 ANQGSEA come from the germline V gene. The trim removed 4 bases at V and 13 bases at J, leaving 9 bases unmatched. In DNA, the CDR3 is TGCAGCGTTGGAGGCGGGGGTTCCCCGTACTTC. Residues: CSVGGGGSPYF.

The J gene is TRBJ2-1, the V gene TRBV2; 8 bases map to TRBD1. The end of the DNA fits TRBJ2-7 better, so the J call may be wrong. Germline V gene sequence: CDR1 SNHLY, CDR2 FYNNEI. This CDR3 is built from 14 residues. Here the CDR3 reads CASSHRGLANEQYF. The CDR3 bases are TGTGCCAGCAGTCACAGGGGGTTGGCCAATGAGCAGTACTTC.

For the CDR3, the DNA is TGTGCCATCAGTGAGGGACAGGGCTTTGAAGCTTTCTTT. Its protein is CAISEGQGFEAFF. The rearrangement uses TRBV10-3 and TRBJ1-1; 8 bases map to TRBD1. This CDR3 has 13 amino acids. CDR1 is ENHRY, CDR2 SYGVKD, per germline. With V trimmed by 2 bases and J by 7 bases, 3 bases remained unmatched.

V gene TRBV6-2 or TRBV6-3 combines with J gene TRBJ2-1, with a possible D match to TRBD1 (6 bases). V was cut by 4 bases and J by 9 bases, with 31 bases left in between. Per the germline V gene, CDR1 is MNHEY and CDR2 is SVGEGT. CDR3 length equals 19 residues. CDR3 nucleotide sequence: TGTGCCAGCAGTTTCCGGCCGGGACAAGGCTGGTTATCAATGAGTGAGCAGTTCTTC. It specifies CASSFRPGQGWLSMSEQFF.

Regarding this clonotype: This may be a read error: a much more frequent sequence differs by one nucleotide. CDR3 loop: CSAWDFYNEQFF. The CDR3 region has the DNA TGCAGTGCCTGGGACTTTTACAATGAGCAGTTCTTC. V gene TRBV20-1 combines with J gene TRBJ2-1, with a tentative D call TRBD2 (6 bases). CDR3 size: 12 residues. The germline CDR1 and CDR2 sequences are DFQATT and SNEGSKA (reference sequence). The V end lost 6 bases, the J end lost 4 bases, and 10 bases lay between the germline ends.

Comments on this clonotype: A much larger clone lies a single base off, so this may be a read error. The chain has TRBV4-3 and TRBJ2-7, with 7 bases lining up with TRBD1. This CDR3 is built from 16 residues. The V gene's germline CDR1 is LGHNA and CDR2 YSLEER. The ends lost 1 base at V and 7 bases at J; junction bases unmatched: 13. The CDR3 here is CASSQVGTAPDNEQYF. In DNA, the CDR3 is TGCGCCAGCAGCCAAGTTGGGACAGCCCCGGACAATGAGCAGTACTTC.